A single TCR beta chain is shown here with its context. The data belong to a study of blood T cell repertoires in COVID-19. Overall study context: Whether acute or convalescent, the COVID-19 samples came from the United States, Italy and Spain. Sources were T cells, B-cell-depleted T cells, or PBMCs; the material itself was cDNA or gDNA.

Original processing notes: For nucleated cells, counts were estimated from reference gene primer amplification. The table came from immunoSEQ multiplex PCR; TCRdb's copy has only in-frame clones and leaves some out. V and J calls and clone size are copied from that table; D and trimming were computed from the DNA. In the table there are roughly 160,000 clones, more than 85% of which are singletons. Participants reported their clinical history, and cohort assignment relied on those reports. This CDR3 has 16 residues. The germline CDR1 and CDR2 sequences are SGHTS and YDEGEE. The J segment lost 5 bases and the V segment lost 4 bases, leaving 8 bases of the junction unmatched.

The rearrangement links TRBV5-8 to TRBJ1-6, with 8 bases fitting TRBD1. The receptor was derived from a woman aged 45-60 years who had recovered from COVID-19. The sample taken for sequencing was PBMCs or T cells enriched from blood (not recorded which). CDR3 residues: CASSTGQVIHNSPLHF. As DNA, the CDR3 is TGTGCCAGCAGCACGGGACAGGTTATACATAATTCACCCCTCCACTTT.